This T cell receptor beta chain is from a study of long-term antiretroviral therapy in people with HIV (dated by TCRdb to between 2021 and 2023). With respect to the entire study: The earliest samples were collected roughly a decade before the 2015 WHO recommendation for immediate ART, at a time when ART was usually postponed until CD4 counts fell. A retrospective serial study tested whether ART initiation and durable HIV suppression were associated with changes in peripheral blood TRB repertoire composition and diversity. The cohort contributed about 200 cryopreserved PBMC samples from under 35 adults with confirmed HIV infection, collected serially over a mean of around six years (range 1-12). About 35% of the 30 participants with HIV were female. No cross-contamination during QIAcube processing was seen in test extractions of a monoclonal T-cell line run alongside around 34 polyclonal samples. What the study reported, not specific to this receptor: Samples dated from about 2004 to 2017, and the ART regimens used may be less effective than current ones. Compared with controls, HIV repertoires had narrower CDR3 length ranges, and the network structure pointed to an antigen-experienced repertoire that shifted only slightly toward naive after ART. Limited PBMC availability meant only the TCR beta chain was sequenced, without alpha chain pairing. A significant increase in TRB diversity was found to be associated with ART initiation, although TRB diversity was observed to remain significantly below that of transplant donor controls even after long-term ART. At every time point, the repertoire was dominated by expanded TRB clones first identified before ART initiation, although this dominance fluctuated and, in many PLHIV, declined after ART. Because cell numbers in pre-ART samples were limited, unsorted PBMC were profiled instead of sorted CD4+ and CD8+ T cells. Inferences about post-ART repertoire changes were limited because no data were available on ART adherence, viral resistance or therapy changes.

For CDR1 and CDR2, the germline V gene lists MDHEN and SYDVKM. There are 13 amino acids in the CDR3, from cysteine to phenylalanine inclusive. The read is trimmed to its CDR3 DNA, 39 bases read in frame from base 1. V loses 4 bases of germline sequence and J loses 8 bases, and the interval between the two ends is 15 bases. The immunoSEQ hsTCRB v3.0 assay was used at survey level resolution to sequence the TRB variable region. The targeted TRB sequencing depth was about 40,000-55,000 T-cell genomes per sample. An Illumina MiSeq with a v3 150-cycle kit was used to sequence the pooled TRB libraries. The study's own analysis went as follows. Repertoire analysis was run in R within a reproducible Nextflow workflow that covered QC, data transformation and analysis. LymphoSeq2, an R package for exploring AIRR-Seq data, was used to implement the custom analyses. After excluding several samples that yielded fewer than 5000 total TRB sequences, approximately 180 HIV repertoires remained for analysis. Among the approximately 180 HIV repertoires that were kept, roughly 59 were collected before ART initiation and 120 to 140 were collected after ART initiation. Repertoires were downsampled to 5000 TRB nucleotide sequences, with summary statistics averaged over 100 downsampling iterations. TRB sequences were retained for analysis only if CDR3 regions of at least seven amino acids were present. Diversity was assessed using a clonality score derived from Shannon entropy and using the Gini coefficient. Repertoire networks linked the top 5000 CDR3 amino acid sequences whenever two sequences differed by an edit distance of one. For TRB CDR3 amino acid sequences, GLIPH2 was used to predict antigen specificity groups and MHC restriction. To flag known associations with CMV, EBV, HIV or tissue antigens, CDR3 amino acid sequences were compared against VDJdb and McPAS-TCR. Pre-ART, post-ART and control groups were compared with Wilcoxon signed-rank tests and Holm-Bonferroni correction. TCRdb stores this immuneACCESS table with in-frame sequences only. Part of the clones is absent; in the studies checked, under half of the shortfall reflects unresolved V genes, and no reason is known for the rest. From that table come the V and J calls and clone size; the DNA was used to work out D and trimming. The sample profile shows around 24,000 clones; roughly 87% of them were found once. The ten most abundant clones make up around a quarter of the sample.

To be included, a participant needed at least one PBMC sample from before ART initiation plus at least two post-ART samples. All participants with HIV were treated in the United States of America. Before DNA extraction, cryopreserved samples of about 0.9-11 million PBMC were thawed and then washed. At the time of the earliest PBMC sample, participants with HIV were aged between roughly 20 and 55 years. PBMC samples from each participant spanned 1-4 timepoints before ART initiation and 2-8 timepoints after ART initiation, with a median of 7 samples. For every participant, serial HIV viral load, CD4+ T-cell count, ART history and demographic data were obtained. Genomic DNA was extracted from unsorted PBMC with a Qiagen kit on a QIAcube, with processing performed in batches of 12 samples. Of note for this clone: No antigen is known for it. No quality values exist for individual bases; no much larger clone is one base distant.

The sequencing used unsorted PBMCs, collected 0.4 years after starting antiretroviral therapy. The rearrangement joined TRBV28 to TRBJ2-7; no D gene is confidently identified. This sequence originates from a man aged 50-59 years with HIV. The CDR3 protein sequence reads: CASSYEETQKQYF. The DNA is TGTGCCAGCAGTTACGAAGAGACCCAGAAGCAGTACTTC. Here the CDR3 is joined to the reference TRBV28 and TRBJ2-7 genes, and the full variable domain is: DVKVTQSSRYLVKRTGEKVFLECVQDMDHENMFWYRQDPGLGLRLIYFSYDVKMKEKGDIPEGYSVSREKKERFSLILESASTNQTSMYLCASSYEETQKQYFGPGTRLTVT.